Shown below are 22 T cell receptor beta chains from a single sample sequenced in a study of cytomegalovirus exposure and HLA in healthy donors (dated by TCRdb to 2015 to 2018). The receptor library was made with the immunoSEQ multiplex PCR assay. Held by TCRdb, this immuneACCESS table contains in-frame sequences only and omits some clones. Under half of the omission traces to an unresolved V gene where checked; the cause of the rest is unknown. This sample comprises 55,000 to 75,000 clones, approximately 95% of them detected only once. Of the sample, 7% falls within the top ten clones. The material sequenced was PBMCs. The receptor source for this set is a young woman in good health and CMV-seropositive.

The chain couples TRBV27 to TRBJ2-5, with TRBD1 as a possible D gene (6 bases). Germline assignment: CDR1 MNHEY and CDR2 SMNVEV (reference sequence). The CDR3 runs 15 residues. The V end was cut by 4 bases, the J end by 7 bases, with 19 bases between. CDR3 sequence reads: CASSSPRAGAGTQYF. As DNA, the CDR3 is TGTGCCAGCAGTTCCCCCCGGGCAGGGGCAGGGACCCAGTACTTC.

J is TRBJ2-2 and V is TRBV15; 7 nucleotides match TRBD2. This CDR3 region has 15 residues. Germline values: CDR1 LNHNV, CDR2 YYDKDF (reference sequence). V was pared by 0 bases and J by 4 bases, with 2 bases of the junction left unmatched. The CDR3 spells CATSREGLLTGELFF. As DNA, the CDR3 is TGTGCCACCAGCAGAGAGGGACTACTCACCGGGGAGCTGTTTTTT.

The V and J genes are TRBV6-6 and TRBJ1-1; 7 bases are shared with TRBD1. With V trimmed by 7 bases and J by 1 base, 6 bases remained unmatched. CDR1 MNHNY and CDR2 SVGAGI come from the germline V gene (reference sequence). This CDR3 contains 14 residues. CDR3 DNA sequence: TGTGCCAGCACCCAGGGACAGCAGAACACTGAAGCTTTCTTT. Translated: CASTQGQQNTEAFF.

The chain carries TRBV5-4 and TRBJ2-7, with D perhaps TRBD2 (6 bases). The CDR3 length is 14 residues. The V gene lost 4 bases and the J gene lost 7 bases, with 18 bases spanning the gap. Germline V gene sequence: CDR1 SGHNT, CDR2 YYREEE (reference sequence). As DNA, the CDR3 is TGTGCCAGCAGCCACCGGACGGGGGTTGAGGAGCAGTACTTC. Protein sequence: CASSHRTGVEEQYF.

The DNA for the CDR3 is TGTGCCAGCAGTTTAGCAGGGGATAGCTATGGCTACACCTTC. Amino acid sequence: CASSLAGDSYGYTF. This chain uses TRBV28 with TRBJ1-2; tentatively, D is TRBD1 (6 bases). The CDR3 totals 14 residues. V lost 2 bases and J 4 bases, leaving 11 bases between the germline ends. Germline values: CDR1 MDHEN, CDR2 SYDVKM.

The chain couples TRBV4-1 to TRBJ2-7; 10 nucleotides line up with TRBD2. CDR1 is MGHRA, CDR2 YSYEKL, per germline. This CDR3 is 17 amino acids long. V shed 3 bases and J 7 bases; nucleotides not matched to a gene: 15. The CDR3 region is CASSQLLAGDKAWEQYF. DNA for the CDR3: TGCGCCAGCAGCCAGCTCCTAGCGGGAGATAAGGCTTGGGAGCAGTACTTC.

In its sample, this clone was seen once. The chain employs TRBV27 and TRBJ2-1; possible D gene TRBD2, 6 bases. V lost 3 bases, J lost 6 bases, and 12 bases lay in between. Per the germline V gene, CDR1 is MNHEY and CDR2 is SMNVEV (reference sequence). The CDR3 is made up of 14 amino acids. The CDR3 coding sequence is TGTGCCAGCAGTTTGTCAGGGACTCTCAATGAGCAGTTCTTC. It codes for CASSLSGTLNEQFF.

This clone was observed once. The chain couples TRBV6-6 to TRBJ2-3; D not resolved. Deletions cut 7 bases from V and 1 base from J, with 9 bases between. The CDR3 length is 13 residues. Germline V lookup: CDR1 MNHNY, CDR2 SVGAGI (reference sequence). CDR3: CASNPARTDTQYF. CDR3 sequence (DNA): TGTGCCAGCAACCCCGCGCGCACAGATACGCAGTATTTT.

In this sample, this clone turned up once. The CDR3 reads CASSAWDRGDNQPQHF. DNA for the CDR3: TGTGCCAGCAGTGCATGGGACAGGGGAGACAATCAGCCCCAGCATTTT. This chain joins TRBV27 and TRBJ1-5; 10 bases match TRBD1. Trimming at V came to 5 bases and at J to 3 bases, leaving 7 bases not matched to a gene. This CDR3 has 16 amino acids. CDR1 MNHEY and CDR2 SMNVEV come from the germline V gene (reference sequence).

The rearrangement joins TRBV4-2 to TRBJ2-2, with no clear D. Deletions cut 1 base from V and 2 bases from J, with 14 bases between. Germline values: CDR1 LGHNA, CDR2 YNFKEQ. The CDR3 spans 17 residues. CDR3 in amino acids: CASSQATSLVNTGELFF. CDR3 nucleotides: TGTGCCAGCAGCCAAGCTACTTCCCTAGTCAACACCGGGGAGCTGTTTTTT.

This chain uses TRBV7-9 with TRBJ1-3, with D tentatively TRBD1 (5 bases). This CDR3 spans 15 amino acids. Germline V gene lookup returns CDR1 SEHNR and CDR2 FQNEAQ (reference sequence). Trimming removed 1 base from V and 7 bases from J, with 14 bases in between. The CDR3 bases are TGTGCCAGCAGCTTAGACCAGGGAGGGCGGAACACCATATATTTT. This encodes CASSLDQGGRNTIYF.

This clone was detected once. The chain is built from TRBV5-8 and TRBJ2-5; 9 bases match TRBD1. CDR1 and CDR2 from the germline V gene are SGHTS and YDEGEE. The V and J ends lost 0 bases and 5 bases, in that order; junction bases with no gene match: 5. This CDR3 has 15 residues. The CDR3 region is CASSLDRQGGETQYF. The CDR3 DNA follows: TGTGCCAGCAGCTTGGATAGACAGGGGGGGGAGACCCAGTACTTC.

The genes are TRBV6-6 and TRBJ2-7, with a tentative D call TRBD1 (6 bases). Germline CDR1 and CDR2: MNHNY and SVGAGI (reference sequence). Trimming cost V 0 bases and J 0 bases, with 9 bases left between them. This CDR3 has 15 residues. The CDR3 DNA reads as TGTGCCAGCAGTTACTCGCTGGACAGCTCCTACGAGCAGTACTTC. It codes for CASSYSLDSSYEQYF.

The V call is TRBV28, the J call TRBJ2-3; D gene unclear. The CDR3 runs to 14 residues. From germline, CDR1 is MDHEN and CDR2 SYDVKM. Trimming removed 4 bases from V and 0 bases from J, with 8 bases in between. CDR3 nucleotide sequence: TGTGCCAGCAGTTGGAGTCGAAGCACAGATACGCAGTATTTT. Translating it yields CASSWSRSTDTQYF.

This chain joins TRBV11-3 and TRBJ2-1, with D possibly TRBD2 on 6 matching bases. Germline assignment: CDR1 SGHNT and CDR2 YENEEA. There are 15 residues in the CDR3. V lost 3 bases, J lost 6 bases, and 15 bases lay in between. CDR3 sequence: CASSLGGLAFNEQFF. CDR3 in DNA: TGTGCCAGCAGCTTGGGGGGTCTAGCGTTCAATGAGCAGTTCTTC.

This chain joins TRBV30 and TRBJ2-1, with a tentative D call TRBD1 (5 bases). Trimming removed 7 bases at V and 0 bases at J, with 13 bases between. The V gene's germline CDR1 is GTSNPN and CDR2 SVGIG (reference sequence). The CDR3 spans 14 residues. DNA for the CDR3: TGTGCCTACATGGAACAGGTCTCCTACAATGAGCAGTTCTTC. As protein: CAYMEQVSYNEQFF.

This chain uses TRBV6-1 with TRBJ1-1; D uncertain. CDR1 is MNHNS and CDR2 is SASEGT in the germline V gene. V was pared by 6 bases and J by 1 base, with 15 bases between. There are 15 residues in the CDR3. As DNA, the CDR3 is TGTGCCAGCAGCCATGATGGTGGGCCGAACACTGAAGCTTTCTTT. Amino acids: CASSHDGGPNTEAFF.

The chain is built from TRBV27 and TRBJ2-2; 8 bases match TRBD1. The CDR3 totals 16 residues. Germline-derived CDR1 and CDR2 are MNHEY and SMNVEV (reference sequence). The J segment lost 5 bases and the V segment lost 7 bases, leaving 12 bases of the junction unmatched. The CDR3 bases are TGTGCCAGCACAAACCGAGGACAGGGAGGAACCGGGGAGCTGTTTTTT. Protein product: CASTNRGQGGTGELFF.

The V call is TRBV9, the J call TRBJ2-5; 8 nucleotides align to TRBD2. The CDR3 length is 17 residues. CDR1 and CDR2 (germline): SGDLS, YYNGEE. V trimming: 4 bases; J trimming: 5 bases; junction bases outside the gene matches: 16. The CDR3 is CASSPDSSRGGWETQYF. CDR3 in DNA: TGTGCCAGCAGCCCTGACTCCTCCCGGGGGGGCTGGGAGACCCAGTACTTC.

The chain carries TRBV15 and TRBJ1-2; tentative D call: TRBD1 (6 bases). Trimming pared 3 bases from V and 4 bases from J, leaving 12 bases between. The germline V gene has CDR1 LNHNV and CDR2 YYDKDF (reference sequence). This CDR3 spans 14 amino acids. The CDR3 loop is CATSRDRRAYGYTF. CDR3 bases: TGTGCCACCAGCAGGGACAGACGGGCCTATGGCTACACCTTC.

This chain joins TRBV27 and TRBJ2-6; TRBD1 might be the D (6 bases). CDR3 length: 14 residues. CDR1 and CDR2 (germline): MNHEY, SMNVEV (reference sequence). The germline V and J ends were trimmed by 6 bases and 4 bases, with 10 bases remaining between them. The CDR3 DNA is TGTGCCAGCAGGCAGGGGTCAGGGGCCAACGTCCTGACTTTC. This sequence encodes CASRQGSGANVLTF.

This chain connects TRBV30 to TRBJ2-1; D ambiguous. The germline V and J ends were trimmed by 4 bases and 8 bases, with 9 bases remaining between them. The CDR3 covers 11 residues. Germline V gives CDR1 GTSNPN, CDR2 SVGIG (reference sequence). The CDR3 DNA is TGTGCCTGGACTACGCTGGATGAGCAGTTCTTC. Its protein is CAWTTLDEQFF.